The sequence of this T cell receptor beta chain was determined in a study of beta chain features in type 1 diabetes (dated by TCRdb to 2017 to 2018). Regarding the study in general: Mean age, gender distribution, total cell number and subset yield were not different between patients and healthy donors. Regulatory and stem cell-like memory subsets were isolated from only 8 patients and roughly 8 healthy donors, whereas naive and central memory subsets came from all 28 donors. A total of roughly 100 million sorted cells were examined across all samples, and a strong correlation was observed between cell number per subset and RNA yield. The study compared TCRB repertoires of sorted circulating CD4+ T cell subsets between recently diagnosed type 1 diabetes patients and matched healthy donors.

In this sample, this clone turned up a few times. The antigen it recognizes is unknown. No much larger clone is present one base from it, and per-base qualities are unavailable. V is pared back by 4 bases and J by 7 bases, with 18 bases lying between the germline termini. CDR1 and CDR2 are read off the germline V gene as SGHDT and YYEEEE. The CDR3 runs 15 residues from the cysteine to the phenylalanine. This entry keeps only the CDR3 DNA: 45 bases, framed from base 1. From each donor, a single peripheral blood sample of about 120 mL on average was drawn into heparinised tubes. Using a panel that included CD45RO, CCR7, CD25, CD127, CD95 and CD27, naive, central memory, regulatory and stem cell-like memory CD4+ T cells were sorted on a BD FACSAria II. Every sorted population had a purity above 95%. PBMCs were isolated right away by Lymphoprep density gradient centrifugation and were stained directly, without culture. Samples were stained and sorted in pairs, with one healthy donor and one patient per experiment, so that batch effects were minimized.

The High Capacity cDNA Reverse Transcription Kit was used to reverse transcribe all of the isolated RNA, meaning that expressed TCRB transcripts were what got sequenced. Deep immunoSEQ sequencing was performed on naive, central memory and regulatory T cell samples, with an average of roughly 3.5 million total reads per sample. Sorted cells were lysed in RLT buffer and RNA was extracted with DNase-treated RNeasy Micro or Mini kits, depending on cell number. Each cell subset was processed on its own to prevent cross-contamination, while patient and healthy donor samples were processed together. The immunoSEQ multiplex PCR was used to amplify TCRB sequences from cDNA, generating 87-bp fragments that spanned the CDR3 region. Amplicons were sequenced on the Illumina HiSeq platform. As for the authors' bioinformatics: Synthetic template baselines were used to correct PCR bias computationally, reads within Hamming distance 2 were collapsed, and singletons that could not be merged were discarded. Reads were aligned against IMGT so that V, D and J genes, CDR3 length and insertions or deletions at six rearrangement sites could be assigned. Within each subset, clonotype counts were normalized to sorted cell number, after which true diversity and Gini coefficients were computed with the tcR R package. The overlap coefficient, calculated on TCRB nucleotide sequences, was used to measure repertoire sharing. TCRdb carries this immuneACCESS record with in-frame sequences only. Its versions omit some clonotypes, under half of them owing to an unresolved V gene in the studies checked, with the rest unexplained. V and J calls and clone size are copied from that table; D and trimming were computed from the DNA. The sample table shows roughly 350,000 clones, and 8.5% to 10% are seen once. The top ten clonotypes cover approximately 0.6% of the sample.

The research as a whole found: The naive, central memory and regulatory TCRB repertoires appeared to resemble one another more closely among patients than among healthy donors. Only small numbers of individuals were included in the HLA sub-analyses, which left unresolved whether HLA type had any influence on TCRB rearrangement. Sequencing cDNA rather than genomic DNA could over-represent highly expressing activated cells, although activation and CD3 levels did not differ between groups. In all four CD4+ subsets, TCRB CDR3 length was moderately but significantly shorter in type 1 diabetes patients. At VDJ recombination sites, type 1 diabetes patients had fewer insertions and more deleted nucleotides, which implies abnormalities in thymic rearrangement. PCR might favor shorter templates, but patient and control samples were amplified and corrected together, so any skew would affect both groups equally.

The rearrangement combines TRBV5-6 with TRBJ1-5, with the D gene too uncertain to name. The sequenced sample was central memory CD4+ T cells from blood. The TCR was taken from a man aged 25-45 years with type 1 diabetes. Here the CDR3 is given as CASSQGSAGGQPQHF. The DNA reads TGTGCCAGCAGCCAAGGATCGGCGGGAGGGCAGCCCCAGCATTTT.